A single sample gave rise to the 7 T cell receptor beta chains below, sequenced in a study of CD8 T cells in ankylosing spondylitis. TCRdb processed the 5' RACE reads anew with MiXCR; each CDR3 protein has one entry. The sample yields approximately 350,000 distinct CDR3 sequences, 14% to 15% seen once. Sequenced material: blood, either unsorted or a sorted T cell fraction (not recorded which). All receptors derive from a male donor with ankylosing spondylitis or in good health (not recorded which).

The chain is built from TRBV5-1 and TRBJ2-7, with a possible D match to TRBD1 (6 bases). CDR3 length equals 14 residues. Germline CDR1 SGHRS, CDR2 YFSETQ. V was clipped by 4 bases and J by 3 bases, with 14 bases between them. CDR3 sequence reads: CASSPPGQIYEQYF. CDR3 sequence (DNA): TGCGCCAGCAGCCCACCGGGACAAATCTACGAGCAGTACTTC.

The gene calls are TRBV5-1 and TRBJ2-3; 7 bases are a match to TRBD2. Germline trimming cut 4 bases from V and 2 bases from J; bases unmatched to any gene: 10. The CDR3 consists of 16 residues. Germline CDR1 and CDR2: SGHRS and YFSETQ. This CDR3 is CASSQSGRELTDTQYF. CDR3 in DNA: TGCGCCAGCAGCCAATCTGGGAGGGAGCTCACAGATACGCAGTATTTT.

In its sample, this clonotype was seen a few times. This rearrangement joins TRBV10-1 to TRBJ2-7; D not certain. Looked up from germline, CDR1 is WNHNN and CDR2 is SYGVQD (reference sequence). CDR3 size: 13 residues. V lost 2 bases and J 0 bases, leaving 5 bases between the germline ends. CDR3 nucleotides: TGCGCCAGCAGTGAGGACAACTCCTACGAGCAGTACTTC. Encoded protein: CASSEDNSYEQYF.

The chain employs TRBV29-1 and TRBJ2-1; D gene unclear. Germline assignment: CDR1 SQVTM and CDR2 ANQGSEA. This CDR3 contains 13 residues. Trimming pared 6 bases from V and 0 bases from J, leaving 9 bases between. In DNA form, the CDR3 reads TGCAGCGTGGCTTTCAGCTCCTACAATGAGCAGTTCTTC. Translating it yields CSVAFSSYNEQFF.

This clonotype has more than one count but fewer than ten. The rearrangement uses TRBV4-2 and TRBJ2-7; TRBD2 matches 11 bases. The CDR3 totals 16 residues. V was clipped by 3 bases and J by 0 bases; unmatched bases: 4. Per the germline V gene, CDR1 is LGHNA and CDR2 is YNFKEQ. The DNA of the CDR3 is TGTGCCAGCAGCCAGGTAGCGGGAGGGAGCTCCTACGAGCAGTACTTC. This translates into CASSQVAGGSSYEQYF.

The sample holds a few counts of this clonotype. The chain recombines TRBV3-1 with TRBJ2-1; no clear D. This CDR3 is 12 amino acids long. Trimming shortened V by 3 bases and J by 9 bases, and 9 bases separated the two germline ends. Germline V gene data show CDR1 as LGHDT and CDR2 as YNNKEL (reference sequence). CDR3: CASSQTLSEQFF. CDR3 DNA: TGTGCCAGCAGCCAGACCTTGTCTGAGCAGTTCTTC.

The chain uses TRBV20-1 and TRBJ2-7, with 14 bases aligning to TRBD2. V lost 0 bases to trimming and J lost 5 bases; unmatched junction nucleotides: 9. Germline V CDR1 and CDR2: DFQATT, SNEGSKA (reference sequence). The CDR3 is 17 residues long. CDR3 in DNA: TGCAGTGCTAGAGATCGAAGACTAGCGGGAGGGAGGAACGAGCAGTACTTC. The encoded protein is CSARDRRLAGGRNEQYF.